The present entry profiles one T cell receptor beta chain with its context. The record originates from a study of blood T cell repertoires in COVID-19. Study summary: The United States, Italy and Spain provided the acute and convalescent COVID-19 samples. In each case, the material was cDNA or gDNA derived from T cells, B-cell-depleted T cells, or PBMCs.

Some clones are missing from TCRdb's copy, which holds only in-frame ones; the method was immunoSEQ multiplex PCR. The sample lists about 240,000 clones; 83% were seen once. Trimming removed 6 bases from V and 12 bases from J, with 15 bases in between. The germline V gene has CDR1 LNHDA and CDR2 SQIVND (reference sequence). The CDR3 contains 12 residues. The receptor was isolated from a human donor in a cohort sampled during active COVID-19. Sample: peripheral blood. The V and J genes are TRBV19 and TRBJ2-1; TRBD2 might be the D (5 bases). The CDR3: CASRIGFGGQFF. In DNA form, the CDR3 reads TGTGCCAGTAGGATCGGGTTTGGAGGGCAGTTCTTC. The full variable domain, completed using reference TRBV19 and TRBJ2-1, is DGGITQSPKYLFRKEGQNVTLSCEQNLNHDAMYWYRQDPGQGLRLIYYSQIVNDFQKGDIAEGYSVSREKKESFPLTVTSAQKNPTAFYLCASRIGFGGQFFGPGTRLTVL.